The rows below give T cell receptor beta chains drawn from one sample of a study of blood T cell repertoires in COVID-19. Assay: immunoSEQ multiplex PCR; the TCRdb copy retains only in-frame clones and omits some. The sample includes 300,000 to 400,000 clones, roughly 85% of them seen just once. The material sequenced was PBMCs or T cells enriched from blood (not recorded which). These receptors were obtained from a woman in her 40s with acute COVID-19. CDR3s include the opening cysteine and the closing phenylalanine or tryptophan. A D gene is named only where the DNA matches it firmly. Clone size is given for some rows only: seen once, a few or many times, or a class if the clone is expanded.

v_gene	j_gene	abundance	d_gene	CDR3nt	CDR3aa
TRBV28	TRBJ2-4	NA	TRBD2	TGTGCCAGCAGTTCCACGGGGGGGAAGGGTCCAAACATTCAGTACTTC	CASSSTGGKGPNIQYF
TRBV2	TRBJ1-2	NA	NA	TGTGCCAGCAGTGCCCCACAGGGTCTTAAGTCGGGCTACACCTTC	CASSAPQGLKSGYTF
TRBV21-1	TRBJ2-6	NA	NA	TGTGCCAGCAGCATGGGACAGGGGGTCATCCCCTCATCTGGGGCCAACGTCCTGACTTTC	CASSMGQGVIPSSGANVLTF
TRBV7-6	TRBJ1-1	NA	NA	TGTGCCAGCAGCTTTAGTCCGGGTGACACTGAAGCTTTCTTT	CASSFSPGDTEAFF
TRBV28	TRBJ2-7	NA	NA	TGTGCCAGCAGTCCCGCCGACGGTACGCGGTCCTACGAGCAGTACTTC	CASSPADGTRSYEQYF
TRBV7-2	TRBJ1-1	NA	NA	TGTGCCAGCAGCCTAAGACAGGTTTACATGAACACTGAAGCTTTCTTT	CASSLRQVYMNTEAFF
TRBV27	TRBJ1-2	NA	TRBD1	TGTGCCAGCAAAGCTCCGGGACAGGGGGCTGCGAGCTACACCTTC	CASKAPGQGAASYTF
TRBV3-1/TRBV3-2	TRBJ2-1	once	NA	TGTGCCAGCAGCCCCTGGGGCGACAATGAGCAGTTCTTC	CASSPWGDNEQFF
TRBV18	TRBJ2-7	NA	NA	TGTGCCAGCTCCCCGGGGACTGCCTACTCCTACGAGCAGTACTTC	CASSPGTAYSYEQYF
TRBV18	TRBJ1-5	NA	NA	TGTGCCAGCTCACCACCCGGGGGGCATCAGCCCCAGCATTTT	CASSPPGGHQPQHF
TRBV15	TRBJ2-7	NA	TRBD2	TGTGCCACGAGCTCAATACTAGCGCACGAGCAGTACTTC	CATSSILAHEQYF
TRBV19	TRBJ1-2	few	NA	TGTGCCAGTAAGGATCGGGGGACTGACAACTATGGCTACACCTTC	CASKDRGTDNYGYTF
TRBV7-2	TRBJ2-7	NA	NA	TGTGCCAGCAGCGTGGGGGCAGGGGCCCGAACCTACGAGCAGTACTTC	CASSVGAGARTYEQYF
TRBV29-1	TRBJ1-1	NA	NA	TGCAGCGACATGACTACAGGGTACGGAGCTTTCTTT	CSDMTTGYGAFF
TRBV18	TRBJ1-4	once	NA	TGTGCCAGCTCAAAGAACGGAGGTACTAATGAAAAACTGTTTTTT	CASSKNGGTNEKLFF
TRBV7-9	TRBJ1-5	few	NA	TGTGCCAGCAGCTTAGGGGGCGGCGGGATTAGCAATCAGCCCCAGCATTTT	CASSLGGGGISNQPQHF
TRBV7-2	TRBJ2-5	NA	NA	TGTGCCAGCAGCTTCCCGGGGGTTCAAGAGACCCAGTACTTC	CASSFPGVQETQYF
TRBV27	TRBJ2-6	NA	NA	TGTGCCAGCAGTTTATTCGGAGTGGGCTCTGGGGCCAACGTCCTGACTTTC	CASSLFGVGSGANVLTF
TRBV28	TRBJ2-1	NA	TRBD1	TGTGCCAGCAGTTTAACAGGGGGCCTTAACAATGAGCAGTTCTTC	CASSLTGGLNNEQFF
TRBV18	TRBJ1-5	NA	NA	TGTGCCAGCTCACCAAGTGGACAGCTCAATCAGCCCCAGCATTTT	CASSPSGQLNQPQHF
TRBV7-6	TRBJ2-3	few	TRBD2	TGTGCCAGCAGTTCAACCGGGACTAGCGGGACGGGTGCTTCAACGCAGTATTTT	CASSSTGTSGTGASTQYF
TRBV5-1	TRBJ1-6	NA	TRBD1	TGCGCCAGCAGCCAGCAGGGGGACACTTTCAATTCACCCCTCCACTTT	CASSQQGDTFNSPLHF
TRBV29-1	TRBJ1-3	NA	NA	TGCAGCTGTTTGCAACCGACAGTCTCTGGAAACACCATATATTTT	CSCLQPTVSGNTIYF
TRBV19	TRBJ1-5	NA	TRBD1	TGTGCCAGTAGCCCCGAGCGGACAGGGCTACTTCAGTTATGGCCCCAGCATTTT	CASSPERTGLLQLWPQHF
TRBV19	TRBJ2-5	NA	TRBD1	TGTGCCAGTAGTGGCGCCCGGGACAGGTTACAAGAGACCCAGTACTTC	CASSGARDRLQETQYF
TRBV3-1/TRBV3-2	TRBJ1-2	NA	NA	TGTGCCAGCAGCCAAGATGGGATCAGGAACCCTACAGGAGGCTACACCTTC	CASSQDGIRNPTGGYTF
TRBV11-2	TRBJ1-5	once	NA	TGTGCCAGCAGCTTCTCTCCTATCAATCAGCCCCAGCATTTT	CASSFSPINQPQHF
TRBV7-2	TRBJ1-2	NA	NA	TGTGCCAGCAGCTCCCGGGACAAAGGCAACTATGGCTACACCTTC	CASSSRDKGNYGYTF
TRBV5-1	TRBJ2-7	NA	NA	TGCGCCAGCAGCTTCGGCGGCTACGAGCAGTACTTC	CASSFGGYEQYF
TRBV5-1	TRBJ1-1	NA	NA	TGCGCCAGCAGCTTGGTTGTGGGGGCGACCACTGAAGCTTTCTTT	CASSLVVGATTEAFF
TRBV18	TRBJ1-5	NA	TRBD1	TGTGCCAGCTCACCTCAGGGGGATCGCAGTCAGCCCCAGCATTTT	CASSPQGDRSQPQHF
TRBV7-3	TRBJ1-2	few	NA	TGTGCCAGCAGCCAGAGGGGAGGCTATGGCTACACCTTC	CASSQRGGYGYTF
TRBV5-1	TRBJ1-1	once	TRBD1	TGCGCCAGCGCGGACGGACAGGGGATGGGTGAAGCTTTCTTT	CASADGQGMGEAFF
TRBV14	TRBJ2-5	NA	NA	TGTGCCAGCAGCCAAAGTAAGGGGGGGACCATAGAGACCCAGTACTTC	CASSQSKGGTIETQYF
TRBV7-2	TRBJ2-1	NA	NA	TGTGCCAGCAGCTGGGACTCGAGCTCCTACAATGAGCAGTTCTTC	CASSWDSSSYNEQFF
TRBV4-3	TRBJ2-2	NA	TRBD2	TGCGCCAGCAGCCAGAGAGCGGGAGGAGGCACCGGGGAGCTGTTTTTT	CASSQRAGGGTGELFF
TRBV12-3/TRBV12-4	TRBJ1-2	NA	NA	TGTGCCAGCAGTTTCCTTCGAGAGGCAGGCTACACCTTC	CASSFLREAGYTF
TRBV18	TRBJ1-1	many	TRBD1	TGTGCCAGCTCACCATCACAGGGGCGAAGCACTGAAGCTTTCTTT	CASSPSQGRSTEAFF
TRBV9	TRBJ2-5	NA	NA	TGTGCCAGCAGCGTAGGGCCTTTCCAAGAGACCCAGTACTTC	CASSVGPFQETQYF
TRBV13	TRBJ1-1	few	NA	TGTGCCAGCAGCCTCGGGACTCCTGAAGCTTTCTTT	CASSLGTPEAFF
TRBV5-1	TRBJ2-1	NA	TRBD1	TGCGCCAGCAGCTTGTCGGGACAGGGCCATGAGCAGTTCTTC	CASSLSGQGHEQFF